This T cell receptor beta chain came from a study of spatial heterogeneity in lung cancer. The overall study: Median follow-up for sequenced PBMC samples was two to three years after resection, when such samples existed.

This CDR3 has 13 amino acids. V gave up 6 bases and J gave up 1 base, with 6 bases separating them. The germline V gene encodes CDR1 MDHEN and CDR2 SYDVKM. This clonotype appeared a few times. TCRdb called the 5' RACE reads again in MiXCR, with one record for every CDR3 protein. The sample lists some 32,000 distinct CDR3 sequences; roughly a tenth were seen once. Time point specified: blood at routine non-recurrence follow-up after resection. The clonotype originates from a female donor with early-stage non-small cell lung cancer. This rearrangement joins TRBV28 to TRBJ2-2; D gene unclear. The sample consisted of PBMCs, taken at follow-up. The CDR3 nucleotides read TGTGCCAGCAGGTTTCAGAACACCGGGGAGCTGTTTTTT. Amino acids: CASRFQNTGELFF.